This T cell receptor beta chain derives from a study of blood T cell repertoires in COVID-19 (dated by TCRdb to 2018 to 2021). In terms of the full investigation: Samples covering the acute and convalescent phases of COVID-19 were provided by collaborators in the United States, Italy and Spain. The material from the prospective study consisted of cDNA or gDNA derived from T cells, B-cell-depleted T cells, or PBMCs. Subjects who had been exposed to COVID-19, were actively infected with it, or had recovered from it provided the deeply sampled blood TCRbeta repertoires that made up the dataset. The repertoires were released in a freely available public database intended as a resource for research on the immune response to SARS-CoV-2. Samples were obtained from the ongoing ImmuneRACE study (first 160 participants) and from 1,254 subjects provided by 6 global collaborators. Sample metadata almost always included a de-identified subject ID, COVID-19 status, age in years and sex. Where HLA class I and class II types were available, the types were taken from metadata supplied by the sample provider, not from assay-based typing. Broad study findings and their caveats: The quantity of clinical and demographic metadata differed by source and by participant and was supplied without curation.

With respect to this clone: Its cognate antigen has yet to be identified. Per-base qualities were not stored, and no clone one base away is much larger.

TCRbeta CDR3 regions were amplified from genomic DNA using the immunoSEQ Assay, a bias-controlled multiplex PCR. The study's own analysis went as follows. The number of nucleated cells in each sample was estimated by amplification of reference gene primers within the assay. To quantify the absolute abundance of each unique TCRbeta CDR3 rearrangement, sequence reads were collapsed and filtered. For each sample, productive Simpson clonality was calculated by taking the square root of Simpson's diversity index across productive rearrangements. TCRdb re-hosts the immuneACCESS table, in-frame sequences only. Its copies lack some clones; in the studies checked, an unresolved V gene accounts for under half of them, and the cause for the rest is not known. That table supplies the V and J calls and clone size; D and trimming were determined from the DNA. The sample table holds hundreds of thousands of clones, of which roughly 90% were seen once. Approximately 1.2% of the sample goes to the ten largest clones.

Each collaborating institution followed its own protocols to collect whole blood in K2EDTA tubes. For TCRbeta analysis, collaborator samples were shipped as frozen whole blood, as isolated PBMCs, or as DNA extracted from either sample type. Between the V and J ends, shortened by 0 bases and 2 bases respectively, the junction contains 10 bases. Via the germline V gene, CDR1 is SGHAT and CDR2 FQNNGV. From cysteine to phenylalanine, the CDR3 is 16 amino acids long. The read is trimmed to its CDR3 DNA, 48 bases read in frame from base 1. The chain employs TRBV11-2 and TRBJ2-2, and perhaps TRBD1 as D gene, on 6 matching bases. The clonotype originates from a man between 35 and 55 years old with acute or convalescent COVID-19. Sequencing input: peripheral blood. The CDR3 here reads CASSLEGRGNTGELFF. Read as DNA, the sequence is TGTGCCAGCAGCTTAGAGGGCAGGGGAAACACCGGGGAGCTGTTTTTT.